This T cell receptor beta chain was captured in a study of blood T cells in healthy people across ages (dated by TCRdb to the mid-2010s). Background on the whole study: In model experiments, roughly one uniquely barcoded TCR beta cDNA molecule per two T cells was captured by template switching. To track age-related changes in TCR beta repertoire diversity, the study relied on deep sequencing normalized with unique cDNA molecular identifiers. The donors were divided into four age groups: young (average approximately 17 years), middle-aged (about 40), aged (approximately 62) and long-lived (82). To avoid experimental bias, donors of different ages were spread randomly across the sequencing lanes. Two additional independent replicas of 1 million unique cDNA reads from the same blood draw were analyzed for two donors (one aged 18 to 30 and one aged 80 or older). Results the study describes overall, beyond this receptor: Compared with the aged group, the long-lived group had more naive CD4+ T cells, fewer expanded clones and increased TCR diversity, a pattern suggesting age selection. Since profiling was done on bulk unsorted PBMCs, naive and antigen-experienced compartments could not be conclusively compared. Donor CMV infection status was unknown, potentially confounding age-related changes in expanded clonotypes. Observed TCR beta diversity per million T cells fell roughly linearly with age, and a significant reduction was already apparent by age around 40. The percentage of naive T cells measured by flow cytometry correlated strongly with observed TCR beta diversity. Estimates of total diversity from one million sequenced T cells were regarded as lower bounds and underestimates.

This clonotype was seen a few times. The antigen it recognizes is unknown. Base qualities are not at hand, and no much larger clone is one base apart. To prepare the library, 5' RACE was applied. Reads for this sample came from an Illumina HiSeq 2500. A second PCR of roughly 7 to 12 cycles was run with a J-beta primer mix and a sample-barcoded 5' primer. A template-switch 5' adaptor carrying 12 random nucleotides introduced a unique molecular identifier onto each TCR beta cDNA molecule. At least 2.5 million CDR3-containing paired-end reads were obtained from each sample. The Mint cDNA synthesis kit, primed by a TRBC-specific oligonucleotide, was used to synthesize first-strand cDNA from all RNA. Following uracil-DNA glycosylase treatment, all cDNA underwent a first 18-cycle PCR with the universal primers M1SS and BC2_uni_R. In the paper's pipeline: For normalization, 1 million high-quality reads, each with a distinct molecular identifier, were randomly selected from each sample. Reads sharing molecular identifiers were discarded rather than binned into consensus sequences. MiTCR, set to a Q25 quality threshold and the strictest error-elimination algorithm, was used for CDR3 identification, clonotype clustering and error correction. A nonparametric unseen species model using Euler transformation provided a lower-bound estimate of total TCR beta diversity. TCRdb's own reprocessing of the public reads used fastp at Q25 and MiXCR and kept productive beta chains. All rows with the same CDR3 protein become a single entry with the most common DNA and genes. TCRdb, not the authors, supplied the V and J calls. This sample gives more than 500,000 distinct CDR3 sequences in total; about 25% of them show up just once. The biggest ten clones account for around 18% of the sample.

Looking up the germline V gene (reference sequence) yields CDR1 DFQATT and CDR2 SNEGSKA. Trimmed from V: 7 bases; trimmed from J: 3 bases; junction bases lacking a gene match: 15. From the cysteine through the phenylalanine, the CDR3 covers 15 amino acids. The entry retains the CDR3 DNA only, 45 bases that are in frame from base 1. The approximately 39 donors, aged 6 to 90 years, were systemically healthy Caucasian individuals from Russia. Each donor gave around 9 milliliters of peripheral blood, collected into EDTA-treated Vacutainer tubes. PBMCs were isolated by Ficoll-Paque density-gradient centrifugation, with at least 7 million obtained per sample. Trizol reagent was used to extract total RNA from the PBMCs, yielding at least 6 micrograms per sample. For every donor, flow cytometry on a PBMC aliquot measured the percentage of naive CD45RAhigh/CD27high T cells.

The chain was built from TRBV20-1 and TRBJ2-7; a stretch of 7 junction bases matches TRBD1. The clonotype originates from a woman in her 70s in good health. Sequenced sample: blood. At the DNA level, the sequence is TGCAGTGTCAGAGAGGGGGTGACAGGGAACTACGAGCAGTACTTC. Translated, this gives CSVREGVTGNYEQYF.